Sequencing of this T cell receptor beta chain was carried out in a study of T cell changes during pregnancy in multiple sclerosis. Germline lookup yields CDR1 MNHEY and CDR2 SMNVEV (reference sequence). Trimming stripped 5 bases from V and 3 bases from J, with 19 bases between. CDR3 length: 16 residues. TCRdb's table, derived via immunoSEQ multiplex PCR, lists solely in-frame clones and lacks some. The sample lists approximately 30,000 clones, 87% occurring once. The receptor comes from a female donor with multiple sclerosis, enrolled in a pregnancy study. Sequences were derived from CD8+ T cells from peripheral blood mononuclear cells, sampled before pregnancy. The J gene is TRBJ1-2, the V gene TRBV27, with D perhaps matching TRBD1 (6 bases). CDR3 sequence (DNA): TGTGCCAGCAGTCCAACTAAGAAATCAGGGGACTATGGCTACACCTTC. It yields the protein CASSPTKKSGDYGYTF.